A selection of T cell receptor beta chains follows, all from one sample in a study of technical replicates of blood from a few donors. Data came from immunoSEQ multiplex PCR; TCRdb stores just in-frame clones and leaves some out. The top ten clones hold approximately 0.35% of a sample with some 77,000 clones, about 92% of them seen once. The sample consisted of T cells isolated from PBMCs. These receptors originate from a human donor in good health. Both conserved end residues are part of each CDR3. D genes are given only for firm matches.

>TRBJ2-2|TRBD2|TRBV4-3
TGCGCCAGCAGCCACCCCTTAAATACTAGCGGGAGGGCCCTGAACACCGGGGAGCTGTTTTTT
CASSHPLNTSGRALNTGELFF
>TRBJ2-7|TRBD2|TRBV27
TGTGCCAGCAGTTTGTGGACTAGCTTTACCTACGAGCAGTACTTC
CASSLWTSFTYEQYF
>TRBJ2-7|.|TRBV9
TGTGCCAGCACCCCCGCCGGCTCCTACGAGCAGTACTTC
CASTPAGSYEQYF
>TRBJ2-7|.|TRBV7-2
TGTGCCAGCAGCTTGATGGCGGTAAACTACGAGCAGTACTTC
CASSLMAVNYEQYF
>TRBJ1-4|TRBD1|TRBV18
TGTGCCAGCTCACGAGGACAGGGCTTTAAACTGTTTTTT
CASSRGQGFKLFF
>TRBJ1-1|.|TRBV13
TGTGCCAGCAGCTTAGAACAGGGAAGTACTGAAGCTTTCTTT
CASSLEQGSTEAFF
>TRBJ2-5|.|TRBV5-1
TGCGCCAGCAGCTTGGATCCCTCGGGGACCCAGTACTTC
CASSLDPSGTQYF
>TRBJ2-1|TRBD2|TRBV4-2
TGTGCCAGCAGCCAAGATAGGGCGGGAGGGCAGGATGAGCAGTTCTTC
CASSQDRAGGQDEQFF
>TRBJ2-7|.|TRBV6-5
TGTGCCAGCAGTTACCGCCAGGGCGAGCAGTACTTC
CASSYRQGEQYF
>TRBJ2-1|.|TRBV7-2
TGTGCCAGCAGACCGGGCGGGACCTACAATGAGCAGTTCTTC
CASRPGGTYNEQFF
>TRBJ2-7|.|TRBV6-5
TGTGCCAGCAGTTACGAGCGCTCATACGAGCAGTACTTC
CASSYERSYEQYF
>TRBJ2-5|.|TRBV7-7
TGTGCTAGCAGCTCACAAGGGACATCGGAGACCCAGTACTTC
CASSSQGTSETQYF
>TRBJ1-2|TRBD1|TRBV10-3
TGTGCCATTTCTTCACAGGGGGCCTATGGCTACACCTTC
CAISSQGAYGYTF
>TRBJ1-5|.|TRBV6-1
TGTGCCAGCAGTGCAGGGTATCAGCCCCAGCATTTT
CASSAGYQPQHF
>TRBJ2-3|.|TRBV11-2
TGTGCCAGCAGCCTCGGGGGCACAGATACGCAGTATTTT
CASSLGGTDTQYF
>TRBJ1-3|.|TRBV7-2
TGTGCCAGCAGGGACAGCTCTGGAAACACCATATATTTT
CASRDSSGNTIYF